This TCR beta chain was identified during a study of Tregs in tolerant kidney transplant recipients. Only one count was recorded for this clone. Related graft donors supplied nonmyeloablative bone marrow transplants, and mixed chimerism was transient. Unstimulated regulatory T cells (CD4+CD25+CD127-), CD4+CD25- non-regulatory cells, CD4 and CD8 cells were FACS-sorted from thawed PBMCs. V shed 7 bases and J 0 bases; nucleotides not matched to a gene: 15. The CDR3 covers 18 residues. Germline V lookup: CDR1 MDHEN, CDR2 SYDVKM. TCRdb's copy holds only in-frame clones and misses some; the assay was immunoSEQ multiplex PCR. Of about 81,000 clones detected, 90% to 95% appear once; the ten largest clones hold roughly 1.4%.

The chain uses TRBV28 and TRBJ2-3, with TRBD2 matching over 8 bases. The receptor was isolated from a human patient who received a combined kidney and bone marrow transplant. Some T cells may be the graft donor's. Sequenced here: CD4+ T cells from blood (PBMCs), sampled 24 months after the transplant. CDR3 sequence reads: CASTPRGIAGTSTDTQYF. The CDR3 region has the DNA TGTGCCAGCACTCCTCGGGGTATAGCGGGGACGAGCACAGATACGCAGTATTTT.